This T cell receptor (beta chain) was profiled in a study of beta chain features in type 1 diabetes. This clone was picked up a small number of times. Its antigen is unknown. One heparinised blood draw, averaging approximately 120 mL, came from each donor. Germline assignment: CDR1 SGDLS and CDR2 YYNGEE. The CDR3 loop spans 15 amino acids. V was trimmed by 0 bases and J by 0 bases, leaving 7 bases between them. Expressed TCRB transcripts got sequenced, as all isolated RNA was reverse transcribed. Assay used: immunoSEQ multiplex PCR; TCRdb lists only in-frame clones, some missing. The sample consists of roughly 220,000 clones, 16% of them appearing once. Study-level results: Moderate but significant shortening of TCRB CDR3s was recorded in all four CD4+ subsets from Type 1 diabetes patients.

This TCR was recovered from a man in his thirties or forties with type 1 diabetes. V and J are TRBV9 and TRBJ2-1; D unresolved. The sample taken for sequencing was naive CD4+ T cells from blood. The CDR3 nucleotides read TGTGCCAGCAGCGTAGAGACTGCCTCCTACAATGAGCAGTTCTTC. It encodes CASSVETASYNEQFF.